This entry lists 8 T cell receptor beta chains sequenced from one sample in a study of CD8+CD57+ T cells in acquired aplastic anemia. Genomic DNA provided the template from which TCR beta VDJ and CDR3 profiles were obtained. MiXCR, applied by TCRdb to the reads, yields one record per CDR3 protein. The sample has hundreds of thousands of distinct CDR3 sequences, roughly 64% seen once. The sequenced sample was sorted CD4+, CD8+, or CD8+CD57+ T cells (not recorded which) from PBMCs. These receptors came from a human donor in good health, serving as a control.

V is TRBV20-1 and J is TRBJ1-2, with D maybe TRBD1 (5 bases). CDR1 DFQATT and CDR2 SNEGSKA come from the germline V gene (reference sequence). The CDR3 loop spans 13 amino acids. Trimming cost V 5 bases and J 8 bases, with 18 bases left between them. The CDR3 sequence is CSARRPSGRGYTF. The CDR3 coding sequence is TGCAGTGCTCGCCGGCCCTCGGGGCGGGGCTACACCTTC.

As regards this clonotype: One end of the junction varies from germline; a read error may be responsible. The chain combines TRBV7-3 with TRBJ1-2; D is uncertain. The CDR3 runs to 14 residues. Per germline, CDR1 SGHTA and CDR2 FQGTGA. The CDR3, as DNA: TGTGCCAGCAGCTTAGGACTAGACAATGATCAGTTCTTCTTC. It specifies CASSLGLDNDQFFF.

This clonotype was recorded at least ten times. This chain joins TRBV11-2 and TRBJ2-7; 9 bases agree with TRBD2. V trimming: 7 bases; J trimming: 5 bases; junction bases outside the gene matches: 12. The CDR3 covers 15 residues. CDR1 is SGHAT, CDR2 FQNNGV, per germline. The CDR3 loop is CASTPGRGGQDEQYF. For the CDR3, the DNA is TGTGCCAGCACCCCGGGGCGGGGGGGCCAGGACGAGCAGTACTTC.

The J gene is TRBJ1-1, the V gene TRBV7-9; D is perhaps TRBD1 (6 bases). The germline V gene encodes CDR1 SEHNR and CDR2 FQNEAQ (reference sequence). The CDR3 totals 16 residues. Trimming removed 5 bases from V and 11 bases from J, with 27 bases in between. The CDR3 DNA reads TGTGCCAGCAGCCTCGGGACAAGAAAGGCCTCACCTGCGGCTTTCTTT. It is translated as CASSLGTRKASPAAFF.

This clonotype was found once. The junction departs from the called germline gene at one end, perhaps through a read error. This rearrangement joins TRBV2 to TRBJ2-2; D may be TRBD1 (5 bases). The germline CDR1 and CDR2 sequences are SNHLY and FYNNEI. CDR3 length equals 15 residues. The CDR3, as DNA: TGTGCCAGCCGCCGGCAGGGTGGTATAGCTGGCGAGCTGCTATTT. It yields the protein CASRRQGGIAGELLF.

This clonotype came up many times. The chain joins TRBV5-1 to TRBJ2-3, with D perhaps TRBD1 (5 bases). This CDR3 contains 14 residues. V was shortened by 4 bases and J by 2 bases, with 11 bases between the two germline ends. The germline CDR1 and CDR2 sequences are SGHRS and YFSETQ. In DNA form, the CDR3 reads TGCGCCAGCAGCGTCCTACAGGTCACAGATACGCAGTATTTT. Its protein product is CASSVLQVTDTQYF.

In regard to this clonotype: Given a much more abundant clone one base away, this may be a read error. The rearrangement uses TRBV9 and TRBJ1-4, with 9 bases that match TRBD1. CDR3 size: 14 residues. Per the germline V gene, CDR1 is SGDLS and CDR2 is YYNGEE. As DNA, the CDR3 is TGCGCCAGCAGCTCACCGGGACAGGGAGAAAAACTGTTTTTT. Translating gives CASSSPGQGEKLFF.

This chain links TRBV7-3 with TRBJ2-7, with a possible D match to TRBD1 (5 bases). Germline CDR1 SGHTA, CDR2 FQGTGA. V was trimmed by 0 bases and J by 10 bases, leaving 22 bases between them. The CDR3 totals 16 residues. DNA of the CDR3: TGTGCCAGCAGCTTAACGGGGCTGAGCTCTGGGGCCAACCAGTACTTC. Its translation is CASSLTGLSSGANQYF. Filled out from reference TRBV7-3 and TRBJ2-7, the complete variable domain reads GAGVSQTPSNKVTEKGKYVELRCDPISGHTALYWYRQSLGQGPEFLIYFQGTGAADDSGLPNDRFFAVRPEGSVSTLKIQRTERGDSAVYLCASSLTGLSSGANQYFGPGTRLTVT.